Here is one T cell receptor beta chain with its context. The antigen remains undetermined. The investigators amplified TCR beta CDR3 regions from RNA transcripts. The HTBI primer set served for first-round RT-PCR of the TCR CDR3. TCRdb fed the multiplex PCR reads into MiXCR, producing one record per CDR3 protein. The sample holds fewer than 400,000 distinct CDR3 sequences; 15% to 18% are singletons and the top ten take around 30%. Unmatched junction bases numbered 6, after V lost 5 bases and J lost 6 bases. The CDR3 runs 15 residues. Germline CDR1 MNHEY, CDR2 SVGEGT. These data originate in a study of T cells in Graves' hyperthyroidism and ophthalmopathy. Broader study findings: Stable hyperthyroidism was told apart from ophthalmopathy by a model built on 13 V-J features.

Sequencing input: blood. The clonotype originates from a woman aged 18-29 years with Graves' hyperthyroidism that later progressed to Graves' ophthalmopathy. The rearrangement links TRBV6-2 or TRBV6-3 to TRBJ1-6, with TRBD1 matching 8 bases. The CDR3: CASSPGQGGNSPLHF. DNA for the CDR3: TGTGCCAGCAGTCCCGGACAGGGCGGTAATTCACCCCTCCACTTT.